One and the same sample provided the 22 T cell receptor beta chains below, sequenced in a study of CD8+ T cells in alopecia areata. cDNA serving as the sequencing template came from extracted, reverse transcribed RNA. Generated by immunoSEQ multiplex PCR, the TCRdb table keeps only in-frame clones and is missing some. The sample lists under 300,000 clones, 67% occurring once. The sample consisted of CD4+ T cells sorted from blood, taken at week 0. These TCRs come from a human donor with alopecia areata.

The gene calls are TRBV29-1 and TRBJ2-7; the D gene is possibly TRBD1 (6 bases). The CDR3 spans 12 residues. V was trimmed by 6 bases and J by 3 bases, leaving 12 bases between them. CDR1 is SQVTM, CDR2 ANQGSEA, per germline. The CDR3 loop reads CSVSGAFYEQYF. CDR3 nucleotides: TGCAGCGTGTCAGGGGCCTTCTACGAGCAGTACTTC.

This clone was seen a handful of times. The chain has TRBV15 and TRBJ2-4; D is undetermined. This CDR3 has 13 residues. Germline V gives CDR1 LNHNV, CDR2 YYDKDF (reference sequence). Trimming left V 5 bases short and J 1 base short, with 6 bases between. As DNA, the CDR3 is TGTGCCACCAGCTTCGCGGCCAAAAACATTCAGTACTTC. This gives the protein CATSFAAKNIQYF.

V usage is TRBV19 and J usage is TRBJ2-1; D is ambiguous. Trimming took 9 bases from V and 0 from J, leaving 3 bases between them. CDR3 size: 11 residues. The germline gives CDR1 LNHDA, CDR2 SQIVND (reference sequence). The CDR3 DNA reads as TGTGCCAGCCTCTCCTACAATGAGCAGTTCTTC. Translation: CASLSYNEQFF.

The rearrangement links TRBV5-1 to TRBJ2-6, with no clear D. CDR3 length: 14 amino acids. Trimming cost V 8 bases and J 1 base, with 10 bases left between them. From germline, CDR1 is SGHRS and CDR2 YFSETQ. CDR3 DNA: TGCGCCAGTCTCGATCCTTCTGGGGCCAACGTCCTGACTTTC. It translates to CASLDPSGANVLTF. Variable domain in full (rest from reference TRBV5-1 and TRBJ2-6): KAGVTQTPRYLIKTRGQQVTLSCSPISGHRSVSWYQQTPGQGLQFLFEYFSETQRNKGNFPGRFSGRQFSNSRSEMNVSTLELGDSALYLCASLDPSGANVLTFGAGSRLTVL.

This clone has more than one count but fewer than ten. The chain couples TRBV4-1 to TRBJ2-2, with a tentative D call TRBD2 (6 bases). This CDR3 contains 15 residues. The V gene lost 4 bases and the J gene lost 2 bases, with 11 bases spanning the gap. CDR1 and CDR2 from the germline V gene are MGHRA and YSYEKL. DNA for the CDR3: TGCGCCAGCAGCCGACTAGATTTCAACACCGGGGAGCTGTTTTTT. Translating it yields CASSRLDFNTGELFF.

This chain uses TRBV13 with TRBJ1-6, with 7 bases identical to TRBD1. This CDR3 has 14 residues. V gave up 3 bases and J gave up 7 bases; unmatched junction bases: 3. The germline CDR1 and CDR2 sequences are PRHDT and FYEKMQ (reference sequence). The CDR3 DNA follows: TGTGCCAGCAGCTTCGACAGGGTCAATTCACCCCTCCACTTT. Its protein product is CASSFDRVNSPLHF.

The rearrangement links TRBV19 to TRBJ2-1; 7 bases fit TRBD2. The ends lost 5 bases at V and 10 bases at J; junction bases unmatched: 8. This CDR3 has 13 amino acids. Per germline, CDR1 LNHDA and CDR2 SQIVND (reference sequence). In DNA, the CDR3 is TGTGCCAGTAGTCTTCAGCGGGGCTGGGAGCAGTTCTTC. Its translation: CASSLQRGWEQFF.

This chain connects TRBV11-2 to TRBJ1-3; no reliable D call. Looked up from germline, CDR1 is SGHAT and CDR2 is FQNNGV. V lost 6 bases, J lost 6 bases, and 12 bases lay in between. The CDR3 length is 13 residues. The chain's CDR3 is CASRGITTNTIYF. In DNA, the CDR3 is TGTGCCAGCAGAGGGATAACTACAAACACCATATATTTT. Full variable domain (missing parts from reference TRBV11-2 and TRBJ1-3): EAGVAQSPRYKIIEKRQSVAFWCNPISGHATLYWYQQILGQGPKLLIQFQNNGVVDDSQLPKDRFSAERLKGVDSTLKIQPAKLEDSAVYLCASRGITTNTIYFGEGSWLTVV.

The J gene is TRBJ2-1, the V gene TRBV28; D not certain. The CDR3 runs to 12 residues. From germline, CDR1 is MDHEN and CDR2 SYDVKM. Trimming cost V 4 bases and J 4 bases, with 5 bases left between them. The chain's CDR3 is CASSWYYNEQFF. The DNA of the CDR3 is TGTGCCAGCAGTTGGTATTACAATGAGCAGTTCTTC.

This clone showed up just a few times. Other DNA sequences in the same sample also yield this CDR3. V is TRBV2 and J is TRBJ2-3; D remains unclear. The CDR3 is made up of 11 amino acids. Germline V lookup: CDR1 SNHLY, CDR2 FYNNEI. The V and J ends lost 5 bases and 2 bases respectively, with 2 bases between them. Written as DNA, the CDR3 is TGTGCCAGCAGTTACACAGATACGCAGTATTTT. Translated: CASSYTDTQYF.

V is TRBV29-1 and J is TRBJ2-5, with 8 bases fitting TRBD2. CDR1 and CDR2 from the germline V gene are SQVTM and ANQGSEA. The CDR3 loop spans 12 amino acids. V shed 4 bases and J 4 bases; nucleotides not matched to a gene: 2. CDR3 loop: CSVVAGTETQYF. CDR3 DNA sequence: TGCAGCGTTGTAGCGGGGACAGAGACCCAGTACTTC.

This clone appeared once. J is TRBJ2-5 and V is TRBV5-1, with a tentative D call TRBD2 (6 bases). Germline V gene lookup returns CDR1 SGHRS and CDR2 YFSETQ. The CDR3 extends over 15 amino acids. Trimming stripped 4 bases from V and 5 bases from J, with 18 bases between. The CDR3 spells CASSLRGLRGETQYF. The CDR3 DNA sequence: TGCGCCAGCAGCCTAAGGGGACTCCGCGGGGAGACCCAGTACTTC.

The V and J genes are TRBV15 and TRBJ1-2, with D possibly matching TRBD1 (6 bases). The CDR3 spans 14 residues. Germline CDR1 and CDR2: LNHNV and YYDKDF (reference sequence). V was shortened by 6 bases and J by 5 bases, with 16 bases between the two germline ends. The CDR3: CATRTGAGRYGYTF. CDR3 sequence (DNA): TGTGCCACCAGGACAGGAGCCGGTAGATATGGCTACACCTTC.

The V call is TRBV11-2, the J call TRBJ2-7; perhaps TRBD2 as D (6 bases). With 7 bases removed from V and 4 bases from J, the gap between germline ends came to 17 bases. Germline V gene data show CDR1 as SGHAT and CDR2 as FQNNGV. This CDR3 is 14 amino acids long. CDR3 nucleotides: TGTGCCAGCACAAGACTAGAGTGGGAATACGAGCAGTACTTC. This gives the protein CASTRLEWEYEQYF.

In regard to this clone: Compared with germline, one end of the junction differs, possibly owing to a read error. This chain links TRBV7-7 with TRBJ2-2; perhaps D is TRBD1 or TRBD2 (7 bases each). The length of the CDR3 is 15 residues. The germline V gene has CDR1 SSHAT and CDR2 FNYEAQ (reference sequence). The CDR3 nucleotides read TGTGCTAGCAGCGGGACAGCTCTGACGTCCGGGGAGCTGTTTTTT. Protein sequence: CASSGTALTSGELFF.

V is TRBV6-4 and J is TRBJ2-5, with D uncertain. CDR3 size: 16 residues. V gave up 6 bases and J gave up 2 bases, with 19 bases separating them. CDR1 is MRHNA and CDR2 is SNTAGT in the germline V gene. The CDR3 reads CASSRNSFEGQETQYF. The CDR3 DNA follows: TGTGCCAGCAGCCGAAACTCCTTCGAAGGGCAAGAGACCCAGTACTTC.

V and J are TRBV5-4 and TRBJ2-5, with D perhaps TRBD1 (5 bases). Germline CDR1 and CDR2: SGHNT and YYREEE (reference sequence). V was clipped by 4 bases and J by 4 bases, with 23 bases between them. CDR3 length: 17 amino acids. The DNA for the CDR3 is TGTGCCAGCAGCCCAGGGAAAGGCAGGGCGGTCCGAGAGACCCAGTACTTC. It yields the protein CASSPGKGRAVRETQYF.

This clone was detected only a few times. V and J are TRBV2 and TRBJ2-7; 10 positions agree with TRBD1. The germline V gene encodes CDR1 SNHLY and CDR2 FYNNEI. J gave up 6 bases and V 6 bases, and 2 bases lay outside the gene matches. The CDR3 is 12 residues long. As DNA, the CDR3 is TGTGCCAGCAGCCGGACAGGGGGCGAGCAGTACTTC. It yields the protein CASSRTGGEQYF.

The gene calls are TRBV30 and TRBJ2-3, with D perhaps TRBD1 (6 bases). The CDR3 length is 15 residues. V lost 1 base and J lost 9, with 20 bases in between. Per the germline V gene, CDR1 is GTSNPN and CDR2 is SVGIG (reference sequence). CDR3 bases: TGTGCCTGGAGTGGTGGCAGGGTGGGGGCAGGCACGCAGTATTTT. Protein sequence: CAWSGGRVGAGTQYF. The full variable domain, in which reference TRBV30 and TRBJ2-3 provide the parts outside the CDR3, is SQTIHQWPATLVQPVGSPLSLECTVEGTSNPNLYWYRQAAGRGLQLLFYSVGIGQISSEVPQNLSASRPQDRQFILSSKKLLLSDSGFYLCAWSGGRVGAGTQYFGPGTRLTVL.

This clone was counted a few times. This chain connects TRBV28 to TRBJ1-2, with D possibly being TRBD1 (5 bases). Germline V lookup: CDR1 MDHEN, CDR2 SYDVKM. The length of the CDR3 is 11 residues. The V and J ends lost 8 bases and 2 bases respectively, with 6 bases between them. CDR3 bases: TGTGCCAGCCAGGGCAACTATGGCTACACCTTC. It encodes CASQGNYGYTF.

The chain couples TRBV7-8 to TRBJ1-6; D gene unclear. V lost 0 bases and J lost 14, with 5 bases in between. The V gene's germline CDR1 is SGHVS and CDR2 FQNEAQ. The CDR3 spans 11 residues. The CDR3 is CASSLAVALHF. CDR3 in DNA: TGTGCCAGCAGCTTAGCGGTGGCCCTCCACTTT.

With regard to this clone: An end of the junction does not agree with germline; a read error may underlie this. The CDR3, as DNA: TGCAGCTGGGGGCTACCGAACACTGAGGCTTTCTTT. It translates to CSWGLPNTEAFF. The V call is TRBV29-1, the J call TRBJ1-1, with D possibly being TRBD1 (6 bases). Germline values: CDR1 SQVTM, CDR2 ANQGSEA. The CDR3 length is 12 residues.